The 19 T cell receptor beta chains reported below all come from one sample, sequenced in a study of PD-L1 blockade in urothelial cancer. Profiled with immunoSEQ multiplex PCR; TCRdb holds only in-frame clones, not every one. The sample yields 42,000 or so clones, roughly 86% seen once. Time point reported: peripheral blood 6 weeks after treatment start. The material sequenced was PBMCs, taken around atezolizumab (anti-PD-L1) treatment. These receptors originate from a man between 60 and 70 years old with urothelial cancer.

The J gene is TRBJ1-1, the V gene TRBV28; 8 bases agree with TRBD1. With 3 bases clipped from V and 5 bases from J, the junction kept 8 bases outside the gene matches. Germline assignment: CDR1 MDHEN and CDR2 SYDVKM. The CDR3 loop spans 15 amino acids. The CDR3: CASSLAGGLGTEAFF. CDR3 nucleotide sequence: TGTGCCAGCAGTTTGGCAGGGGGCCTTGGAACTGAAGCTTTCTTT. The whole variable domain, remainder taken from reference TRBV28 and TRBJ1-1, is DVKVTQSSRYLVKRTGEKVFLECVQDMDHENMFWYRQDPGLGLRLIYFSYDVKMKEKGDIPEGYSVSREKKERFSLILESASTNQTSMYLCASSLAGGLGTEAFFGQGTRLTVV.

The CDR3 DNA is TGTGCCACCAGCAGTTTCAGGGAGGGAAACGTCCTGACTTTC. Translating it yields CATSSFREGNVLTF. This sequence joins TRBV15 and TRBJ2-6; 7 bases agree with TRBD2. V trimming: 3 bases; J trimming: 10 bases; junction bases outside the gene matches: 6. The CDR3 extends over 14 amino acids. CDR1 is LNHNV and CDR2 is YYDKDF in the germline V gene (reference sequence).

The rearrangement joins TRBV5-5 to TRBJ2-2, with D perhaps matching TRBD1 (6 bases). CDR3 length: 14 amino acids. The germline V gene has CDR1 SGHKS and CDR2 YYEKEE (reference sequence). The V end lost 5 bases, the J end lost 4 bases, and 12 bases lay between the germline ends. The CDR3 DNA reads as TGTGCCAGCAGTTCAGGGGCGGGCACCGGGGAGCTGTTTTTT. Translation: CASSSGAGTGELFF. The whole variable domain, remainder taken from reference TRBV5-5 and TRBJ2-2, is DAGVTQSPTHLIKTRGQQVTLRCSPISGHKSVSWYQQVLGQGPQFIFQYYEKEERGRGNFPDRFSARQFPNYSSELNVNALLLGDSALYLCASSSGAGTGELFFGEGSRLTVL.

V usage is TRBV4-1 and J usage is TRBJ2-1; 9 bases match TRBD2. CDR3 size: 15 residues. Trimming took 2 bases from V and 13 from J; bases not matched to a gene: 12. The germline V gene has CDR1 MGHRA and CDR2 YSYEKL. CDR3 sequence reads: CASSQPTSGRRFQFF. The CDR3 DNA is TGCGCCAGCAGCCAACCGACTAGCGGCCGGAGATTTCAGTTCTTC.

CDR3 protein: CASSQGLAPYEQYF. Written as DNA, the CDR3 is TGCGCCAGCAGCCAGGGACTAGCCCCCTACGAGCAGTACTTC. This chain links TRBV4-1 with TRBJ2-7, with 9 bases lining up with TRBD2. The CDR3 covers 14 residues. Trimming cost V 3 bases and J 2 bases; bases outside gene matches: 2. Germline CDR1 reads MGHRA; CDR2 reads YSYEKL.

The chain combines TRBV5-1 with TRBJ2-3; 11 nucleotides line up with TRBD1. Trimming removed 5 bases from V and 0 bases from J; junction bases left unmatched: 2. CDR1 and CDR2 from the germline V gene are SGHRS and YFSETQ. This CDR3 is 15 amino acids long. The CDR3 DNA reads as TGCGCCAGCAGTGGACAGGGGGCGAGCACAGATACGCAGTATTTT. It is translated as CASSGQGASTDTQYF. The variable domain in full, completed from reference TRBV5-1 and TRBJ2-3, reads KAGVTQTPRYLIKTRGQQVTLSCSPISGHRSVSWYQQTPGQGLQFLFEYFSETQRNKGNFPGRFSGRQFSNSRSEMNVSTLELGDSALYLCASSGQGASTDTQYFGPGTRLTVL.

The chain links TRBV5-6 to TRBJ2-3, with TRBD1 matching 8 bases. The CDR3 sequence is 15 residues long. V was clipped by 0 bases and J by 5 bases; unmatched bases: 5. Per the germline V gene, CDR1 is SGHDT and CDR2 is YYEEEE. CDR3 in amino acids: CASSLGQGLVDTQYF. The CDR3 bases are TGTGCCAGCAGCTTGGGACAGGGGTTGGTAGATACGCAGTATTTT.

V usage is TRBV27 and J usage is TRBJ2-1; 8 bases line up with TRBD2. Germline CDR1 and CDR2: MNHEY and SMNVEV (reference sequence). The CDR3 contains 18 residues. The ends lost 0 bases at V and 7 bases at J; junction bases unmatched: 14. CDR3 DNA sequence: TGTGCCAGCAGTTTATCGGGGACTAGGCGAACATTTGGTAATGAGCAGTTCTTC. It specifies CASSLSGTRRTFGNEQFF.

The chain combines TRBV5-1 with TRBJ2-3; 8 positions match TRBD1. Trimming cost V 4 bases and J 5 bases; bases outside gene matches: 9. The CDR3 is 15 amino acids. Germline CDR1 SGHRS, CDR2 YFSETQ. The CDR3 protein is CASSPGTGEGDTQYF. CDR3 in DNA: TGCGCCAGCAGCCCAGGGACAGGAGAAGGAGATACGCAGTATTTT.

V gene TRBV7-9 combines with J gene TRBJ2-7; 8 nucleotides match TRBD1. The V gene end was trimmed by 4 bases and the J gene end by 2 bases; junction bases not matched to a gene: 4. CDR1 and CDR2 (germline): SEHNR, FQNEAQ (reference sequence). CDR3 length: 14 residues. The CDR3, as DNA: TGTGCCAGCAGCTCGGACAGGGTCCCCTACGAGCAGTACTTC. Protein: CASSSDRVPYEQYF.

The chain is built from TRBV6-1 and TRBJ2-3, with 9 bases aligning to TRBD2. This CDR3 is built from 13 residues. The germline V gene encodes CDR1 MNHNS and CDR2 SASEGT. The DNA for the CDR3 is TGTGCGGCGCCTAGCGGGGCCGCGGATACGCAGTATTTT. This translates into CAAPSGAADTQYF.

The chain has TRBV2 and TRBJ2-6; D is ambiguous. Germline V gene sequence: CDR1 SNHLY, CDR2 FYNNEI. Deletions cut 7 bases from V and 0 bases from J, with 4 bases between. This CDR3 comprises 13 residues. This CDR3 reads CASTVSGANVLTF. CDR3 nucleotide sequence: TGTGCCAGCACGGTCTCTGGGGCCAACGTCCTGACTTTC.

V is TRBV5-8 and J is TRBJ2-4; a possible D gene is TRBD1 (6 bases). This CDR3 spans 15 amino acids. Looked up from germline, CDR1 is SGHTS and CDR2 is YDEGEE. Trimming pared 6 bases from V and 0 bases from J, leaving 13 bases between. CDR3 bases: TGTGCCAGCACTTGGGGGCAACTAGCCAAAAACATTCAGTACTTC. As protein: CASTWGQLAKNIQYF.

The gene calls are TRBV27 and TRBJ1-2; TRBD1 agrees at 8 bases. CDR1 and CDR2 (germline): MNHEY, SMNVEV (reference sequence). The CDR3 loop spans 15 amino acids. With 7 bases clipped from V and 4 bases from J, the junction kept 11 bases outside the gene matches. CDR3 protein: CASTLTGQGPYGYTF. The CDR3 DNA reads TGTGCCAGCACTCTCACCGGACAGGGCCCCTATGGCTACACCTTC.

The CDR3: CASSLSRGDYGYTF. Written as DNA, the CDR3 is TGTGCCAGCAGTCTCTCGAGAGGCGACTATGGCTACACCTTC. V and J are TRBV28 and TRBJ1-2; D unclear. The CDR3 spans 14 residues. Germline assignment: CDR1 MDHEN and CDR2 SYDVKM. Trimming stripped 5 bases from V and 3 bases from J, with 13 bases between.

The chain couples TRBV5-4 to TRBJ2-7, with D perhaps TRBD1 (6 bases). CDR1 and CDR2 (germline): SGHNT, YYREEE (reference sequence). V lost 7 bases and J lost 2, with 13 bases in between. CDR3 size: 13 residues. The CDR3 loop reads CASGPRGTYEQYF. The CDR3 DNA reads TGTGCCAGCGGCCCCAGGGGTACCTACGAGCAGTACTTC.

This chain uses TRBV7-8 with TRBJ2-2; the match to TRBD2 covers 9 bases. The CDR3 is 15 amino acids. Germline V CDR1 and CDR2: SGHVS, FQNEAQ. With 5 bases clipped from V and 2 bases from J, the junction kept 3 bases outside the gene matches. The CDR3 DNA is TGTGCCAGCAGCAATAGCGGGGGTAACACCGGGGAGCTGTTTTTT. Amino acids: CASSNSGGNTGELFF.

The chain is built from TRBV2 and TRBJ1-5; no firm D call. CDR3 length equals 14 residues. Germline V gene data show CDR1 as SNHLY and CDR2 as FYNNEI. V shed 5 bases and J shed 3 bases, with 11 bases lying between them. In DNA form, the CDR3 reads TGTGCCAGCAGTCCCGACACTTTCAATCAGCCCCAGCATTTT. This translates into CASSPDTFNQPQHF.

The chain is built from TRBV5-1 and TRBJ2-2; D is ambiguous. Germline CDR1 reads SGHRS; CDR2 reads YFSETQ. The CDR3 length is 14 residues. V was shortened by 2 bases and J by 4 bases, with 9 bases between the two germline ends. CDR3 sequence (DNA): TGCGCCAGCAGCTTTAAAGAAGCCACCGGGGAGCTGTTTTTT. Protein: CASSFKEATGELFF.